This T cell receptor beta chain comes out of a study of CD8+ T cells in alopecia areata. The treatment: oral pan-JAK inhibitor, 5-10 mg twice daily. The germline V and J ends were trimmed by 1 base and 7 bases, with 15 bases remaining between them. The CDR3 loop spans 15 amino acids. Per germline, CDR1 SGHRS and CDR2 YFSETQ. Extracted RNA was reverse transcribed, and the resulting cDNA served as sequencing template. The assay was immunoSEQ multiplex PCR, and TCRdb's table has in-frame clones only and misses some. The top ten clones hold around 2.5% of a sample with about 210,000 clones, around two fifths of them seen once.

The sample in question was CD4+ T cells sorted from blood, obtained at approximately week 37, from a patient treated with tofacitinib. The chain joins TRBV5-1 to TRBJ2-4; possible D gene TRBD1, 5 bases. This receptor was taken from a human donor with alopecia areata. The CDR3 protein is CASSLIGQGLNIQYF. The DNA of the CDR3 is TGCGCCAGCAGCTTGATAGGACAAGGATTGAACATTCAGTACTTC.